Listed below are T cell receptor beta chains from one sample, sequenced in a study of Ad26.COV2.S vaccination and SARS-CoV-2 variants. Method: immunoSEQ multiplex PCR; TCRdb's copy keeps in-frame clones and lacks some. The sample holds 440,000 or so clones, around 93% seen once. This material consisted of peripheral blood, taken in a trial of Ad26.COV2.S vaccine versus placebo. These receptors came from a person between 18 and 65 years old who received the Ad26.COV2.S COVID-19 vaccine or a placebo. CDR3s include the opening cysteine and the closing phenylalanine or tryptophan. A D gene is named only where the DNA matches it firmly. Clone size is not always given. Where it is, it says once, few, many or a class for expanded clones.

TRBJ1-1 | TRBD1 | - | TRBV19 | CASSVQGANTEAFF
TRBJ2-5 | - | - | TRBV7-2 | CASSLRGLGETQYF
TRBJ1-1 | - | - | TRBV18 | CASSKAAVKAEAFF
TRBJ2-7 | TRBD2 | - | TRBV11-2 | CASSWGGGTYEQYF
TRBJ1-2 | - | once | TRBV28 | CASRHRAGYTF
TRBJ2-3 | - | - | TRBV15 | CATIKGGMSTDTQYF
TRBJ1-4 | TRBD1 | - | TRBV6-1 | CASSEWDRGFGKLFF
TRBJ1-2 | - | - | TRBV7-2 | CASSLGSVNYGYTF
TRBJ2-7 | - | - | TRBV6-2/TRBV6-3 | CASSVRYEQYF
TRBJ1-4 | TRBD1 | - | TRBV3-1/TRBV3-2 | CASSFRQGANEKLFF
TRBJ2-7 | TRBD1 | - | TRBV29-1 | CSVERDRCSYEQYF
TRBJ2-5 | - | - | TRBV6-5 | CASSSDRAEQETQYF
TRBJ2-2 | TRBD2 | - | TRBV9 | CASSPLAGATTGELFF
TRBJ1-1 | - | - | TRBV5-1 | CASSLEGHTEAFF
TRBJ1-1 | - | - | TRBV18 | CASSLGVLTEAFF
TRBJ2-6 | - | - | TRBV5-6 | CASSLGLGAGANVLTF
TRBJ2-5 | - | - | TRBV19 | CASSDRGPSYQETQYF
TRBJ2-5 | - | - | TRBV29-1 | CSGGDGLLGTQYF
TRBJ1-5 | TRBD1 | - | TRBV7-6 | CASSLIDRGNQPQHF
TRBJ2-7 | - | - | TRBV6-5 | CASRQTGRQYF
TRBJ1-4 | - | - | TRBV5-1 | CASSLGRAGNEKLFF
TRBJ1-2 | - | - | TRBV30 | CAWSSQGRRGGYTF
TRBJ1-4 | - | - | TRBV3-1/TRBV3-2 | CASSLGGYATNEKLFF
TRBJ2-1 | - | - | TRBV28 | CASSSPWRGVSNEQFF
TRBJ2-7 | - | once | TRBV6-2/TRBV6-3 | CASSYARDGSEQYF
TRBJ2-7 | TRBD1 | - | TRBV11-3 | CASSPGQSYEQYF
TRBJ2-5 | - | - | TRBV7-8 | CASSFPVVTQLQETQYF
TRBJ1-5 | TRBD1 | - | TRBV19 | CASSKRDRDNQPQHF
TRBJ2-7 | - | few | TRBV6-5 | CASSYSSAYEQYF
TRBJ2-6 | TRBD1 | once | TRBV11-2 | CASSSPGTGLSGANVLTF
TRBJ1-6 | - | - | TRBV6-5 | CASNIGPNSPLHF